A selection of T cell receptor beta chains follows, all from one sample in a study of blood T cells in healthy people across ages. One entry per CDR3 protein results from TCRdb running MiXCR on the 5' RACE reads. The sample consists of about 900,000 distinct CDR3 sequences, roughly 60% of them appearing once. The sample consisted of blood. These receptors were collected from a man aged 25 to 45 in good health. Each CDR3 is given with its conserved first and last residue. A D gene is named only where the DNA matches it firmly. Where a row states a size, it is once, few, many or the class of an expanded clone; other rows omit it.

>TRBJ2-7|-|TRBV6-2/TRBV6-3|-
TGTGCCAGCAGACGCCATCTAGCCTACGAGCAGTACTTC
CASRRHLAYEQYF
>TRBJ2-1|-|TRBV2|-
TGTGCCACCAGCCCCGGCCGCCCCTACAATGAGCAGTTCTTC
CATSPGRPYNEQFF
>TRBJ1-5|-|TRBV12-3/TRBV12-4|-
TGTGCCAGCAGTCCTCACCGGACAGATTATAGCAATCAGCCCCAGCATTTT
CASSPHRTDYSNQPQHF
>TRBJ2-1|few|TRBV18|TRBD1
TGTGCCAGCTCACCGCGGGACAGGGTTTCGAATGAGCAGTTCTTC
CASSPRDRVSNEQFF
>TRBJ2-7|-|TRBV3-1|-
TGTGCCAGTGCTGATCACAGGGCCTACGAGCAGTACTTC
CASADHRAYEQYF
>TRBJ1-2|-|TRBV7-2|-
TGTGCCAGCAGCTTAGTTGACAGCCCTCGGGGCTACACCTTC
CASSLVDSPRGYTF
>TRBJ2-6|-|TRBV6-6|TRBD1
TGTGCCAGCAAACGGGACAGGGCTCGCGGGGCCAACGTCCTGACTTTC
CASKRDRARGANVLTF
>TRBJ2-1|-|TRBV28|TRBD2
TGTGCCAGCAGTTCCCTCCCGACTAGCGGGGAGGATGAGCAGTTCTTC
CASSSLPTSGEDEQFF
>TRBJ2-1|-|TRBV4-1|TRBD2
TGCGCCAGCAGCCCAACTAGCGGGGTTTTCGGTGAGCAGTTCTTC
CASSPTSGVFGEQFF
>TRBJ2-7|-|TRBV7-2|-
TGTGCCAGCAGCCCAGACAGGTATTCCTACGAGCAGTACTTC
CASSPDRYSYEQYF
>TRBJ2-4|-|TRBV12-3/TRBV12-4|TRBD2
TGTGCCAGCAGATTAAGCGGGGGGTTAGCCAAAAACATTCAGTACTTC
CASRLSGGLAKNIQYF
>TRBJ1-5|-|TRBV4-1|-
TGCGCCAGCAGACCTGAGGGAAGGAGCAATCAGCCCCAGCATTTT
CASRPEGRSNQPQHF
>TRBJ2-3|few|TRBV7-2|TRBD2
TGTGCCAGCAGCTTTGATAGCGGGGGCACAGATACGCAGTATTTT
CASSFDSGGTDTQYF
>TRBJ2-3|-|TRBV7-6|-
TGTGCCAGCAGCGCTCAGACAGCAGATACGCAGTATTTT
CASSAQTADTQYF
>TRBJ2-3|-|TRBV6-2/TRBV6-3|TRBD2
TGTGCCAGCATCCACGGGCTAGCGGGCACAGATACGCAGTATTTT
CASIHGLAGTDTQYF
>TRBJ2-3|-|TRBV6-6|TRBD1
TGTGCCAGCAGTTACTACAACAGGGGGCAGAACACAGATACGCAGTATTTT
CASSYYNRGQNTDTQYF
>TRBJ2-7|few|TRBV5-1|TRBD2
TGCGCCAGCAGCTGGCGGGGGGACTCCTACGAGCAGTACTTC
CASSWRGDSYEQYF
>TRBJ2-5|-|TRBV7-2|TRBD2
TGTGCCAGCAGCCCGAGGACTAGCGAGTACCAAGAGACCCAGTACTTC
CASSPRTSEYQETQYF
>TRBJ1-2|-|TRBV20-1|-
TGCAGTGCTAGAGTTACAGAAAACTATGGCTACACCTTC
CSARVTENYGYTF
>TRBJ1-5|-|TRBV4-2|TRBD1
TGTGCCAGCAGCCAAGGCGACCGGGACAGGGACCAGCCCCAGCATTTT
CASSQGDRDRDQPQHF
>TRBJ2-7|-|TRBV12-3/TRBV12-4|-
TGTGCCAGCAGTTTAGCGGGATCAGCCTACGAGCAGTACTTC
CASSLAGSAYEQYF
>TRBJ2-4|-|TRBV5-4|-
TGTGCCAGCAGCTTGGGACAGGCACGGGAGCAGTACTTC
CASSLGQAREQYF
>TRBJ2-5|-|TRBV3-1|-
TGTGCCAGCAGCCAAGCGCGCAGGGGAGAGACCCAGTACTTC
CASSQARRGETQYF
>TRBJ2-5|-|TRBV9|TRBD2
TGTGCCAGCAGCGTCCTTAGCGGGGGGGCCGGGGAGACCCAGTACTTC
CASSVLSGGAGETQYF
>TRBJ2-2|-|TRBV2|-
TGTGCCAGCAGTGTACAGACCCGCGGGGAGCTGTTTTTT
CASSVQTRGELFF
>TRBJ1-1|-|TRBV20-1|TRBD1
TGCGGCGTCCAGGGGGTAGTAGGTGAAGCTTTCTTT
CGVQGVVGEAFF
>TRBJ1-5|-|TRBV27|-
TGTGCCAGCAGTTCGAGGGGGTTCGATTATAGCAATCAGCCCCAGCATTTT
CASSSRGFDYSNQPQHF
>TRBJ2-5|few|TRBV28|TRBD1
TGTGCCAGCAGAAGACAGGGACCGGAGACCCAGTACTTC
CASRRQGPETQYF
>TRBJ1-1|-|TRBV29-1|-
TGCAGCGTTGAATCGCAGGGCGCTGGGGAGGCTTTCTTT
CSVESQGAGEAFF
>TRBJ2-5|few|TRBV5-1|-
TGCGCCAGCAGCTTCAGCACGGACCAAGAGACCCAGTACTTC
CASSFSTDQETQYF
>TRBJ1-2|few|TRBV9|TRBD1
TGTGCCAGCAGCGCCGGACAGGCCTATGGCTACACCTTC
CASSAGQAYGYTF
>TRBJ1-6|few|TRBV18|-
TGTGCCAGCTCACCACCCAATGTAGACCGACTTCATTCACCCCTCCACTTT
CASSPPNVDRLHSPLHF
>TRBJ2-2|-|TRBV20-1|-
TGCGCCCGGGAACAGAACACCGGGGAGCTGTTTTTT
CAREQNTGELFF
>TRBJ2-1|-|TRBV11-3|-
TGTGCCAGCAGCATCAGGGTGGGGGGTGAGCAGTTCTTC
CASSIRVGGEQFF
>TRBJ2-7|-|TRBV10-2|-
TGCGCCAGCATGAAAGGCCCAGCGTACGAGCAGTACTTC
CASMKGPAYEQYF
>TRBJ2-1|-|TRBV2|-
TGTGCCAGCAGTCCGGGACTCCACAATGAGCAGTTCTTC
CASSPGLHNEQFF
>TRBJ1-5|-|TRBV4-3|-
TGCGCCAGCAGCCAAACAGCGTATAGCAATCAGCCCCAGCATTTT
CASSQTAYSNQPQHF
>TRBJ2-7|-|TRBV4-2|-
TGTGCCAGCAGCCAAGATGAAGTAGGCCCCCAATCCTCCTACGAGCAGTACTTC
CASSQDEVGPQSSYEQYF
>TRBJ2-3|-|TRBV7-6|-
TGTGCCAGCAGCTTAGCCAGGGGTATCGCAGATACGCAGTATTTT
CASSLARGIADTQYF
>TRBJ1-2|-|TRBV20-1|-
TGCAGTGCCAGAGTGGGGGGGACGAACTATGGCTACACCTTC
CSARVGGTNYGYTF
>TRBJ2-6|few|TRBV5-1|TRBD1
TGCGCCAGCCGGGACAGGGTTACGGCTGGGGCCAACGTCCTGACTTTC
CASRDRVTAGANVLTF